The T cell receptor beta chain under discussion was sequenced for a study of naive and memory T cell subsets. CD4 T cells were positively selected, then CD8 T cells from the CD4-negative fraction. Study-level points and caveats: Clonotypes here are unpaired alpha or beta chain sequences.

An equimolar mix of two oligonucleotides served as the beta constant-region primer for TRBC1 and TRBC2. An oligonucleotide with the SP2 primer and a 12-nucleotide UMI was ligated to the cDNA 3' end. Using its own MiXCR run on the UMI-ligation and nested PCR reads, TCRdb lists one record per CDR3 protein. The sample records 120,000 to 150,000 distinct CDR3 sequences, 17% being singletons. Regarding this clonotype: Its antigen is unidentified.

This CDR3 has 15 amino acids. From germline, CDR1 is SGHDN and CDR2 FVKESK. After removal of 6 bases from V and 4 bases from J, the junction contained 9 bases not matched to a gene. The sample taken for sequencing was naive CD4+ T cells from blood. This receptor was obtained from a human donor in good health. This sequence joins TRBV14 and TRBJ2-1; 7 bases line up with TRBD2. CDR3 sequence reads: CASSQGLPLYNEQFF. The CDR3 DNA reads as TGTGCCAGCAGTCAGGGACTACCACTTTACAATGAGCAGTTCTTC.